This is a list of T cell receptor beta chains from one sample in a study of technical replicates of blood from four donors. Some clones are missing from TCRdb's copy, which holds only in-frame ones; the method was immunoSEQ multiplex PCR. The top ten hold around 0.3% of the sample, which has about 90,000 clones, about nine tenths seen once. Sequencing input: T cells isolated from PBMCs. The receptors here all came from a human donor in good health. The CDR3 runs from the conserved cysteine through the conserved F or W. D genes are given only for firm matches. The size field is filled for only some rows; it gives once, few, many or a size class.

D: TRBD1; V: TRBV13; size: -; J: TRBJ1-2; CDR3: CASTQGAGGGYGYTF; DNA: TGTGCCAGCACCCAGGGGGCAGGGGGAGGCTATGGCTACACCTTC
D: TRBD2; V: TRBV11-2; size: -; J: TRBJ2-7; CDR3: CASSSPLAGGLYEQYF; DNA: TGTGCCAGCAGCTCGCCTCTAGCGGGAGGACTATACGAGCAGTACTTC
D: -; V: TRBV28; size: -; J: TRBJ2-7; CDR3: CASRSTSSYEQYF; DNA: TGTGCCAGCAGGTCAACTAGCTCCTACGAGCAGTACTTC
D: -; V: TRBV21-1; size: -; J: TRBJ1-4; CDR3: CASSKVEDTSNEKLFF; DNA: TGTGCCAGCAGCAAAGTGGAAGACACCTCTAATGAAAAACTGTTTTTT
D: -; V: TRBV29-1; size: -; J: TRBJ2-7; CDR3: CSVVFRTHSPYEQYF; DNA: TGCAGCGTTGTATTCAGAACGCACAGTCCCTACGAGCAGTACTTC
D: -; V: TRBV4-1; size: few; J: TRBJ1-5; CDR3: CASSQDQDQPQHF; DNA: TGCGCCAGCAGCCAAGATCAGGATCAGCCCCAGCATTTT
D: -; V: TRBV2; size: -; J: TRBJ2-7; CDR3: CASGGQSYEQYF; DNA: TGTGCCAGCGGTGGACAGTCCTACGAGCAGTACTTC
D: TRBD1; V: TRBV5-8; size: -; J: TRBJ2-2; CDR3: CASSAGTGATGELFF; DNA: TGTGCCAGCAGCGCCGGGACAGGGGCCACCGGGGAGCTGTTTTTT
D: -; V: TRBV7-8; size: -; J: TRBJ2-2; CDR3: CASSASVSVGGELFF; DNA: TGTGCCAGCAGCGCTAGCGTCAGCGTGGGCGGGGAGCTGTTTTTT
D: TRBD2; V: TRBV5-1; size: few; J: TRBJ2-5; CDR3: CASSPLATSGGQETQYF; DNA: TGCGCCAGCAGCCCCCTCGCCACTAGCGGGGGCCAAGAGACCCAGTACTTC
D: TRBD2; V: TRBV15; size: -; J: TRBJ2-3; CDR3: CATSRDMPAGGRADTQYF; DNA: TGTGCCACCAGCAGAGATATGCCAGCGGGGGGGAGGGCAGATACGCAGTATTTT
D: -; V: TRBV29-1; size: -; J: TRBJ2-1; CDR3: CSVDAGSSYNEQFF; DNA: TGCAGCGTTGACGCGGGATCCTCCTACAATGAGCAGTTCTTC
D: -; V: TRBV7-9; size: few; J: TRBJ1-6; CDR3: CASSPTGLSSYNSPLHF; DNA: TGTGCCAGCAGCCCGACAGGTTTAAGCTCCTATAATTCACCCCTCCACTTT
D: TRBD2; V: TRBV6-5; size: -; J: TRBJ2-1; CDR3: CASTQLAGDDNEQFF; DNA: TGTGCCAGCACGCAACTAGCGGGAGACGACAATGAGCAGTTCTTC
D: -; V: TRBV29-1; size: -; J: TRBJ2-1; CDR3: CSVQRQLGQFF; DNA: TGCAGCGTCCAACGACAGCTAGGGCAGTTCTTC
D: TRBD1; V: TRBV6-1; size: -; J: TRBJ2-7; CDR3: CASSVQGMSSYEQYF; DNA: TGTGCCAGCAGTGTACAGGGGATGAGCTCCTACGAGCAGTACTTC
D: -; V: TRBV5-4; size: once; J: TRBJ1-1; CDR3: CASSERGDLGQAFF; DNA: TGTGCCAGCAGTGAAAGGGGTGATCTGGGGCAAGCTTTCTTT
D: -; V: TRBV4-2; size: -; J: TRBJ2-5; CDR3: CASSQQEAEETQYF; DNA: TGTGCCAGCAGCCAACAAGAGGCCGAAGAGACCCAGTACTTC
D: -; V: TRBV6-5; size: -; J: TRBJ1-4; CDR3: CASSYSGQEKLFF; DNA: TGTGCCAGCAGTTACTCGGGGCAGGAAAAACTGTTTTTT
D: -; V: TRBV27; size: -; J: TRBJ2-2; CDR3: CASRPKEGGRSTGELFF; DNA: TGTGCCAGCAGACCCAAGGAGGGGGGGCGTAGCACCGGGGAGCTGTTTTTT
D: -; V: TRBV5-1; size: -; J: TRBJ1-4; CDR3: CASRLDQGTYEKLFF; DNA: TGCGCCAGCAGACTGGACCAGGGGACGTATGAAAAACTGTTTTTT
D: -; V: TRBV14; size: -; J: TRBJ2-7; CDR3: CASSQAGSSYEQYF; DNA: TGTGCCAGCAGCCAGGCGGGAAGCTCCTACGAGCAGTACTTC
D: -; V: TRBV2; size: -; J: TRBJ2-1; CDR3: CASSLDWNEQFF; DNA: TGTGCCAGCAGTCTAGACTGGAATGAGCAGTTCTTC
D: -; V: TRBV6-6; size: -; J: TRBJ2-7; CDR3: CASSYSRGLDEQYF; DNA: TGTGCCAGCAGTTACTCGAGAGGGTTGGACGAGCAGTACTTC
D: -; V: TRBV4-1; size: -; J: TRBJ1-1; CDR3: CASSRTNMNTEAFF; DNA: TGCGCCAGCAGCCGAACTAACATGAACACTGAAGCTTTCTTT
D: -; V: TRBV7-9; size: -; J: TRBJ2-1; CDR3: CASSYGAGAFNEQFF; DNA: TGTGCCAGCAGCTACGGGGCGGGGGCCTTCAATGAGCAGTTCTTC
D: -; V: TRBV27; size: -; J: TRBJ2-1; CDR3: CASSFDLGPDNLNEQFF; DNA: TGTGCCAGCAGTTTTGATCTGGGCCCCGATAATTTAAATGAGCAGTTCTTC
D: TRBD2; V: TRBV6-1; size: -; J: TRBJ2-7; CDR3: CASTLAGGSEQYF; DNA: TGTGCCAGCACCCTAGCGGGAGGGAGCGAGCAGTACTTC
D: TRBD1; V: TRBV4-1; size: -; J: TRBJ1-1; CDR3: CASSQRTGYPEAFF; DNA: TGCGCCAGCAGCCAACGGACAGGGTATCCTGAAGCTTTCTTT
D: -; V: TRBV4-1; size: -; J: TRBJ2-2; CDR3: CASSQAVGGRTGELFF; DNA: TGCGCCAGCAGCCAAGCCGTCGGGGGGCGGACCGGGGAGCTGTTTTTT
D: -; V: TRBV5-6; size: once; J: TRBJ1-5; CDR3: CASSPGPVSNQPQHF; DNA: TGTGCCAGCAGCCCGGGTCCTGTCAGCAATCAGCCCCAGCATTTT
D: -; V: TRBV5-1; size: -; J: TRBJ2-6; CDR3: CASSLLTGYSGANVLTF; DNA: TGCGCCAGCAGCTTATTAACGGGGTACTCTGGGGCCAACGTCCTGACTTTC
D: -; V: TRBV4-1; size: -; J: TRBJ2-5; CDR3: CASSQDGRVRGTKETQYF; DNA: TGCGCCAGCAGCCAAGACGGGCGTGTTAGGGGGACCAAAGAGACCCAGTACTTC
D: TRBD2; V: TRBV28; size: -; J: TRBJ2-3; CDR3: CASSPWTSGTQGTDTQYF; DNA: TGTGCCAGCAGTCCATGGACTAGCGGGACTCAGGGCACAGATACGCAGTATTTT
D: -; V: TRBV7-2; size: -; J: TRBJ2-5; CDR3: CASSLASVRETQYF; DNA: TGTGCCAGCAGCTTAGCGTCGGTTCGGGAGACCCAGTACTTC
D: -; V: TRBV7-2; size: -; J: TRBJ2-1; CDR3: CASSSGSYNEQFF; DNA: TGTGCCAGCAGCTCCGGCTCCTACAATGAGCAGTTCTTC
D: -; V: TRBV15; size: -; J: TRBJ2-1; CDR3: CATSRDLPDSYNEQFF; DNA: TGTGCCACCAGCAGAGATCTCCCCGACAGCTACAATGAGCAGTTCTTC
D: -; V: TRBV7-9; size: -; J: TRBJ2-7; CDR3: CASSLGPNREQYF; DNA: TGTGCCAGCAGCTTAGGTCCCAACAGAGAGCAGTACTTC
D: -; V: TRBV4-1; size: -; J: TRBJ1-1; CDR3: CASSHTGWANTEAFF; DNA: TGCGCCAGCAGCCACACCGGTTGGGCGAACACTGAAGCTTTCTTT
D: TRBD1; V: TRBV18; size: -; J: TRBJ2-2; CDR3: CASSLLQGVNTGELFF; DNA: TGTGCCAGCTCATTACTCCAGGGGGTGAACACCGGGGAGCTGTTTTTT